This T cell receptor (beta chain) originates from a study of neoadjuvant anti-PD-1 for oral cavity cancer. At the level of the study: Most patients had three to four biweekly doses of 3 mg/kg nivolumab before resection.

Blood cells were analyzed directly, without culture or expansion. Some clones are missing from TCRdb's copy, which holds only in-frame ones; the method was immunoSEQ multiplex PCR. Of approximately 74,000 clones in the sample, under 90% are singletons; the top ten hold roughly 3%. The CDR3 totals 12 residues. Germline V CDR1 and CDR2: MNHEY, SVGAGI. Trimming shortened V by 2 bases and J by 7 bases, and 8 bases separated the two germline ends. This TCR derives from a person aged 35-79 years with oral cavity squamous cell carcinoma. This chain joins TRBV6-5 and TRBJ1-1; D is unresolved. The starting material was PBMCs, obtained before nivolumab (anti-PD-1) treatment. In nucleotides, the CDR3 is TGTGCCAGCAGTTACGGTCCCGGTGAAGCTTTCTTT. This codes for CASSYGPGEAFF.